Below are 8 T cell receptor beta chains sequenced from a single sample in a study of cytomegalovirus exposure and HLA in healthy donors. Researchers ran the PCR with 60 Vbeta and 13 Jbeta primers. Sequenced by immunoSEQ multiplex PCR; TCRdb stores in-frame clones only, minus some. The table includes around 150,000 clones, about 80% detected once. Sequencing used PBMCs. Every receptor here comes from a man between 18 and 29 years old in good health and CMV-seronegative.

V and J are TRBV2 and TRBJ1-4; TRBD1 matches 9 bases. Trimming took 8 bases from V and 4 from J; bases not matched to a gene: 5. Germline CDR1 is SNHLY and CDR2 is FYNNEI. There are 14 residues in the CDR3. CDR3 in amino acids: CASGEGQGNEKLFF. The CDR3 DNA follows: TGTGCCAGCGGCGAGGGACAGGGTAATGAAAAACTGTTTTTT.

V usage is TRBV6-5 and J usage is TRBJ1-2; 8 nucleotides align to TRBD1. Germline CDR1 MNHEY, CDR2 SVGAGI. The CDR3 extends over 13 amino acids. V lost 4 bases and J lost 8; bases outside the gene matches: 6. This CDR3 is CASSSGGARGYTF. The CDR3 DNA is TGTGCCAGCAGTTCAGGGGGCGCGAGGGGCTACACCTTC.

As DNA, the CDR3 is TGTGCCAGCCTACCTACCCCAGGTGGAAATGAAGCTTTCTTT. This sequence encodes CASLPTPGGNEAFF. This sequence joins TRBV7-9 and TRBJ1-1; D remains unclear. The CDR3 loop spans 14 amino acids. V was clipped by 8 bases and J by 7 bases, with 20 bases between them. Germline V gives CDR1 SEHNR, CDR2 FQNEAQ (reference sequence).

The chain couples TRBV18 to TRBJ2-7; D perhaps matches TRBD1 (6 bases). CDR1 KGHSH and CDR2 LQKENI come from the germline V gene. The V and J ends lost 1 base and 3 bases respectively, with 19 bases between them. The CDR3 contains 17 residues. CDR3: CASSPRGGLSRNYEQYF. In DNA form, the CDR3 reads TGTGCCAGCTCACCACGAGGGGGTTTAAGTCGAAACTACGAGCAGTACTTC.

Only one count was recorded for this clone. This chain joins TRBV7-8 and TRBJ2-7; tentatively, D is TRBD1 (6 bases). V was cut by 3 bases and J by 3 bases, with 9 bases left in between. CDR1 is SGHVS, CDR2 FQNEAQ, per germline. The CDR3 totals 13 residues. CDR3 residues: CASSLNRDYEQYF. The CDR3 coding sequence is TGTGCCAGCAGCTTGAACAGGGACTACGAGCAGTACTTC.

This rearrangement joins TRBV29-1 to TRBJ2-5; TRBD1 agrees at 7 bases. The last part of the DNA fits TRBJ2-7 better; the J call may be wrong. Looked up from germline, CDR1 is SQVTM and CDR2 is ANQGSEA. This CDR3 spans 13 amino acids. CDR3 sequence reads: CSVERDSSYEQYF. The CDR3 DNA reads TGCAGCGTTGAGAGGGACAGCTCCTACGAGCAGTACTTC.

This clone was detected only a few times. This chain links TRBV12-2 with TRBJ2-7; the table's TRBD1 call for D was not verified on the DNA. TRBV12-2 is assigned pseudogene status. This CDR3 comprises 16 residues. CDR3 sequence reads: CASRSPRQGSSYEQYF. CDR3 coding DNA: TGTGCAAGTCGCTCGCCGAGGCAGGGGAGTTCCTACGAGCAGTACTTC.

The V gene is TRBV19, the J gene TRBJ2-1; TRBD1 aligns across 7 bases. CDR3 length: 14 residues. The junction had 6 bases not matched to a gene; V was cut back by 4 bases and J by 6 bases. Germline V gives CDR1 LNHDA, CDR2 SQIVND (reference sequence). DNA for the CDR3: TGTGCCAGTAGTACCAGGGGGTCGCCCAATGAGCAGTTCTTC. This gives the protein CASSTRGSPNEQFF.